This is a list of T cell receptor beta chains from one sample in a study of T-cell reconstitution after alpha-beta-depleted transplantation in children. TCRdb re-called the PCR reads through MiXCR, storing one row per CDR3 protein. The table records hundreds of thousands of distinct CDR3 sequences, roughly 17% of them present only once. The specimen was PBMCs from the stem cell graft donor, collected from the stem cell graft. The receptors here all came from a human donor who donated a stem cell graft to a child with acute myeloid leukemia. The conserved cysteine and the conserved F or W are not part of the CDR3 here. Each record gives: CDR3 protein, V gene, J gene.

CDR3: ASMRQEDNEQF
V: TRBV27
J: TRBJ2-1

CDR3: SAIGSGGPSSYNEQF
V: TRBV20-1
J: TRBJ2-1

CDR3: ASSRGGSSQPQH
V: TRBV7-2
J: TRBJ1-5

CDR3: ASSPVTTYTEAF
V: TRBV18
J: TRBJ1-1

CDR3: SVEGGGYEQY
V: TRBV29-1
J: TRBJ2-7

CDR3: SARRTGPNYGYT
V: TRBV20-1
J: TRBJ1-2

CDR3: ASSLQSGTPRDT
V: TRBV7-2
J: TRBJ1-2

CDR3: ASSSRDRAIYIQY
V: TRBV6-2/TRBV6-3
J: TRBJ2-4

CDR3: SVEDRTETQY
V: TRBV29-1
J: TRBJ2-5

CDR3: SVRTATNEKLF
V: TRBV29-1
J: TRBJ1-4

CDR3: ASSPQDYGYT
V: TRBV12-3/TRBV12-4
J: TRBJ1-2

CDR3: ASSLARTEQF
V: TRBV7-8
J: TRBJ2-1

CDR3: ASSQGGAKNIQY
V: TRBV7-8
J: TRBJ2-4

CDR3: ASILGEINTEAF
V: TRBV7-2
J: TRBJ1-1

CDR3: ASRIPGAYNEQF
V: TRBV28
J: TRBJ2-1

CDR3: SASRGGPYNEQF
V: TRBV20-1
J: TRBJ2-1

CDR3: ASSPRGRGANVLT
V: TRBV11-2
J: TRBJ2-6

CDR3: ASSPPVREVTGELF
V: TRBV18
J: TRBJ2-2

CDR3: SVFAGQGSLDEQY
V: TRBV29-1
J: TRBJ2-7

CDR3: ASSLRVSAAF
V: TRBV7-2
J: TRBJ1-1

CDR3: SVEQFVGSGANVLT
V: TRBV29-1
J: TRBJ2-6

CDR3: AAEGSSRETQY
V: TRBV7-9
J: TRBJ2-5

CDR3: ASSFPTGHGTSGGNEQF
V: TRBV12-3/TRBV12-4
J: TRBJ2-1

CDR3: ATSKSGLRETQY
V: TRBV24-1
J: TRBJ2-5

CDR3: ASSPQRGSTDTQY
V: TRBV7-2
J: TRBJ2-3

CDR3: AWSVRLELNEQF
V: TRBV30
J: TRBJ2-1

CDR3: ASSVPQALTYNEQF
V: TRBV9
J: TRBJ2-1

CDR3: ASSELADNQPQH
V: TRBV25-1
J: TRBJ1-5

CDR3: ASSLGPGQGNLRGEQF
V: TRBV5-1
J: TRBJ2-1

CDR3: ASSLESDYTGELF
V: TRBV7-6
J: TRBJ2-2

CDR3: ASTQGGNSPLH
V: TRBV7-9
J: TRBJ1-6

CDR3: SARRGGAYEQY
V: TRBV20-1
J: TRBJ2-7

CDR3: SDRGAGVETQY
V: TRBV29-1
J: TRBJ2-5

CDR3: ATSRGGFNEQF
V: TRBV15
J: TRBJ2-1

CDR3: ASIPGTSLVTDTQY
V: TRBV12-3/TRBV12-4
J: TRBJ2-3

CDR3: SAIEQGRNTEAF
V: TRBV20-1
J: TRBJ1-1

CDR3: ATSEAGLREPQH
V: TRBV24-1
J: TRBJ1-5

CDR3: ASSLRGLEGTDTQY
V: TRBV5-1
J: TRBJ2-3

CDR3: ASSYPSRGPNTEAF
V: TRBV7-9
J: TRBJ1-1

CDR3: ATSDLGTGIFTDTQY
V: TRBV24-1
J: TRBJ2-3

CDR3: SASPGASRDNSPLH
V: TRBV20-1
J: TRBJ1-6

CDR3: SASDRDYGYT
V: TRBV20-1
J: TRBJ1-2

CDR3: ASSLPGTGIREKLF
V: TRBV7-2
J: TRBJ1-4

CDR3: AWAGFSYEQY
V: TRBV30
J: TRBJ2-7

CDR3: ASSLNAGGTDTQY
V: TRBV7-3
J: TRBJ2-3

CDR3: SASNRVNTEAF
V: TRBV20-1
J: TRBJ1-1

CDR3: ASSLEGRGTTDTQY
V: TRBV5-1
J: TRBJ2-3